The 16 T cell receptor beta chains below were found in one sample sequenced in a study of neurological immune-mediated disorders. TCRdb redid the calling of the 5' RACE reads with MiXCR, one entry per CDR3 protein. The profile shows 70,000 to 95,000 distinct CDR3 sequences, around 14% of them singletons. The sequenced material came from PBMCs. These receptors originate from a woman aged 45-65 years in good health.

In its sample, this clonotype is medium-sized (0.01 to 0.1%). At one boundary the junction diverges from the germline segment, which might be a read error. This chain joins TRBV5-1 and TRBJ1-1, with D maybe TRBD1 (6 bases). The CDR3 totals 13 residues. Germline-derived CDR1 and CDR2 are SGHRS and YFSETQ. This CDR3 reads CASSSQGNTEAFF. The CDR3 nucleotides are TGTGCCAGCAGCTCACAGGGAAACACTGAAGCTTTCTTT.

Comment on this clonotype: A much larger clonotype is one base distant, so this may be a read error. V usage is TRBV6-5 and J usage is TRBJ2-5, with D uncertain. The CDR3 loop spans 12 amino acids. Germline V gives CDR1 MNHEY, CDR2 SVGAGI. Trimming stripped 8 bases from V and 10 bases from J, with 17 bases between. In DNA, the CDR3 is TGTGCCAGCGGCCCCGGCATAAGTGACCAGTACTTC. Encoded protein: CASGPGISDQYF.

This clonotype was seen at least ten times. The chain links TRBV7-2 to TRBJ2-3; 8 bases align to TRBD2. Germline values: CDR1 SGHTA, CDR2 FQGNSA. J gave up 7 bases and V 1 base, and 13 bases lay outside the gene matches. The CDR3 spans 17 residues. Here the CDR3 reads CASSLGQVQREHYTQYF. The CDR3, as DNA: TGTGCCAGCAGCTTAGGCCAGGTCCAGCGGGAGCACTATACGCAGTATTTT.

Turning to this clonotype: At one end, the junction sequence differs from germline, possibly due to a read error. V gene TRBV20-1 combines with J gene TRBJ1-5; D remains unclear. The CDR3 covers 13 residues. The V gene's germline CDR1 is DFQATT and CDR2 SNEGSKA (reference sequence). CDR3: CSVTPWKHHPQHF. Written as DNA, the CDR3 is TGCAGTGTCACCCCATGGAAGCATCATCCCCAGCATTTT.

The CDR3 spells CASSQRAREQYF. CDR3 in DNA: TGTGCCAGCAGCCAAAGGGCGAGAGAGCAGTACTTC. J is TRBJ2-7 and V is TRBV14, with D unclear. V lost 2 bases and J 7 bases, leaving 9 bases between the germline ends. This CDR3 spans 12 amino acids. Per germline, CDR1 SGHDN and CDR2 FVKESK. Looking up the rest from reference TRBV14 and TRBJ2-7 gives the full variable domain: EAGVTQFPSHSVIEKGQTVTLRCDPISGHDNLYWYRRVMGKEIKFLLHFVKESKQDESGMPNNRFLAERTGGTYSTLKVQPAELEDSGVYFCASSQRAREQYFGPGTRLTVT.

This clonotype appeared many times. The V and J genes are TRBV2 and TRBJ2-7; D possibly corresponds to TRBD1 (5 bases). V was cut by 7 bases and J by 3 bases, with 13 bases left in between. Looked up from germline, CDR1 is SNHLY and CDR2 is FYNNEI. This CDR3 has 13 residues. CDR3 protein: CASTLRALYEQYF. CDR3 coding DNA: TGTGCCAGCACCCTCAGGGCCCTCTACGAGCAGTACTTC.

This clonotype was detected many times. This rearrangement joins TRBV7-8 to TRBJ2-1; 8 positions agree with TRBD2. CDR1 and CDR2 (germline): SGHVS, FQNEAQ. Trimming took 2 bases from V and 1 from J; bases not matched to a gene: 7. The CDR3 is 17 residues long. DNA of the CDR3: TGTGCCAGCAGCTTACCGGGAGGGCTCGGGTCCTACAATGAGCAGTTCTTC. This sequence encodes CASSLPGGLGSYNEQFF. Looking up the rest from reference TRBV7-8 and TRBJ2-1 gives the full variable domain: GAGVSQSPRYKVAKRGQDVALRCDPISGHVSLFWYQQALGQGPEFLTYFQNEAQLDKSGLPSDRFFAERPEGSVSTLKIQRTQQEDSAVYLCASSLPGGLGSYNEQFFGPGTRLTVL.

The rearrangement links TRBV24-1 to TRBJ2-3; D possibly corresponds to TRBD2 (7 bases). CDR1 is KGHDR and CDR2 is SFDVKD in the germline V gene. There are 17 residues in the CDR3. V dropped 3 bases and J dropped 2 bases, with 17 bases sitting between them. The CDR3: CATSDPGGPAFTDTQYF. CDR3 nucleotide sequence: TGTGCCACCAGTGATCCCGGGGGGCCGGCGTTCACAGATACGCAGTATTTT.

Worth noting for this clonotype: This could be a read error, since a much larger clone is one nucleotide away. V gene TRBV27 combines with J gene TRBJ2-5; 8 bases are a match to TRBD1. Germline V gene lookup returns CDR1 MNHEY and CDR2 SMNVEV (reference sequence). CDR3 size: 16 residues. V was clipped by 2 bases and J by 8 bases; unmatched bases: 13. CDR3: CASSLGSGGRSDTQYF. The CDR3 DNA reads TGTGCCAGCAGTTTAGGGTCAGGGGGCAGGTCAGATACCCAGTACTTC.

This clonotype was counted at least ten times. The gene calls are TRBV4-2 and TRBJ2-6; D ambiguous. Deletions cut 8 bases from V and 4 bases from J, with 15 bases between. CDR1 is LGHNA and CDR2 is YNFKEQ in the germline V gene. The CDR3 loop spans 15 amino acids. In nucleotides, the CDR3 is TGTGCCAGCTCCTCCTCGGTCTCGGGGGCCAACGTCCTGACTTTC. Protein: CASSSSVSGANVLTF.

This clonotype was recorded many times. The V gene is TRBV3-1, the J gene TRBJ2-1; D gene uncertain. V was clipped by 2 bases and J by 10 bases, with 12 bases between them. The V gene's germline CDR1 is LGHDT and CDR2 YNNKEL (reference sequence). The CDR3 is 13 residues long. Here the CDR3 reads CASSQKARGEQFF. DNA for the CDR3: TGTGCCAGCAGCCAAAAGGCGAGAGGCGAGCAGTTCTTC.

This clonotype was found many times. The J gene is TRBJ2-1, the V gene TRBV5-1; 8 bases are shared with TRBD2. The CDR3 contains 14 residues. Germline values: CDR1 SGHRS, CDR2 YFSETQ. Trimming at V came to 2 bases and at J to 8 bases, leaving 6 bases not matched to a gene. CDR3 DNA sequence: TGCGCCAGCAGCTTTAGCGGGACGGGGGATGAGCAGTTCTTC. Amino acid sequence: CASSFSGTGDEQFF.

This clonotype was counted many times. The chain joins TRBV7-2 to TRBJ1-2; D is perhaps TRBD1 (5 bases). Germline CDR1 is SGHTA and CDR2 is FQGNSA. CDR3 length: 14 amino acids. Deletions cut 0 bases from V and 5 bases from J, with 10 bases between. CDR3 region: CASSLAGGDYGYTF. CDR3 nucleotides: TGTGCCAGCAGCTTAGCGGGGGGGGATTATGGCTACACCTTC.

This clonotype occurred many times. V gene TRBV14 combines with J gene TRBJ2-1; D may be TRBD2 (5 bases). V lost 6 bases and J lost 4, with 16 bases in between. CDR3 length equals 15 residues. Germline CDR1 is SGHDN and CDR2 is FVKESK. CDR3 region: CASSLGMAGYNEQFF. The DNA for the CDR3 is TGTGCCAGCAGTCTCGGGATGGCCGGATACAATGAGCAGTTCTTC.

In this sample, this clonotype turned up many times. The rearrangement joins TRBV5-1 to TRBJ1-6; 7 bases align to TRBD1. CDR3 length equals 15 residues. Germline V lookup: CDR1 SGHRS, CDR2 YFSETQ. J lost 4 bases, V lost 4 bases, and 5 bases had no gene match. The CDR3 loop reads CASSLSGQYNSPLHF. In DNA, the CDR3 is TGCGCCAGCAGCCTCTCGGGACAGTATAATTCACCCCTCCACTTT.

This clonotype was detected ten times or more. V and J are TRBV20-1 and TRBJ2-7, with D perhaps assigned TRBD1 or TRBD2 (6 bases each). Germline V gene data show CDR1 as DFQATT and CDR2 as SNEGSKA (reference sequence). The CDR3 consists of 16 residues. Trimming pared 5 bases from V and 2 bases from J, leaving 22 bases between. As DNA, the CDR3 is TGCAGTGCTCAAGAACCCGGGACAAGGAGGGCCTACGAGCAGTACTTC. This sequence encodes CSAQEPGTRRAYEQYF.